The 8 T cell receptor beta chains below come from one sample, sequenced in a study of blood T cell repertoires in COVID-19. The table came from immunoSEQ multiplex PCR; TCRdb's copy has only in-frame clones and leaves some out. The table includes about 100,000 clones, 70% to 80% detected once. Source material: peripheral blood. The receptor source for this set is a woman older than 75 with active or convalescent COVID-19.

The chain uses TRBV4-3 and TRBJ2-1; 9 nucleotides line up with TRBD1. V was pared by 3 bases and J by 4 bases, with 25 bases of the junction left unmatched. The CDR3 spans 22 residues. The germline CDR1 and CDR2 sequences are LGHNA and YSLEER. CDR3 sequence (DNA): TGCGCCAGCAGCCAGGACGGGACAGGGAACACTTACTCGGACCGCCGATACAATGAGCAGTTCTTC. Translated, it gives CASSQDGTGNTYSDRRYNEQFF.

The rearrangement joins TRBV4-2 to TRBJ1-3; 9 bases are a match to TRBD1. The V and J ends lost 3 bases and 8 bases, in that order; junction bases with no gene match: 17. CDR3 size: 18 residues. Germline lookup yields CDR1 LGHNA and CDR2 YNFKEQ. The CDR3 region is CASSHRGGTGRIPDTIYF. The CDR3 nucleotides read TGTGCCAGCAGCCACAGGGGGGGGACAGGGCGGATACCTGACACCATATATTTT.

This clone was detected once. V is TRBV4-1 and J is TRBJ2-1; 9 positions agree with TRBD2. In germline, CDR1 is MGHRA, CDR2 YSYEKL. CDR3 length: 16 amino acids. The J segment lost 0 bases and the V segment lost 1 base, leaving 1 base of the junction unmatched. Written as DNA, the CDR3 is TGCGCCAGCAGCCAAGGGGGACTAGCCTCCTACAATGAGCAGTTCTTC. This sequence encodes CASSQGGLASYNEQFF.

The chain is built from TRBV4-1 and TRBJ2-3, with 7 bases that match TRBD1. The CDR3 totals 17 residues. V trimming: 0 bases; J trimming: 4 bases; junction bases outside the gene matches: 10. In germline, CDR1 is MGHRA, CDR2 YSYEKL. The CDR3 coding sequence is TGCGCCAGCAGCCAAGACAGGGGGTTAGGTAGCTCAGATACGCAGTATTTT. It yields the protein CASSQDRGLGSSDTQYF.

The CDR3 DNA follows: TGTGCCAGCAGTTTAATGGGGGCTTTGACTGAAGCTTTCTTT. Translated, it gives CASSLMGALTEAFF. The rearrangement links TRBV28 to TRBJ1-1; tentatively, D is TRBD1 (6 bases). There are 14 residues in the CDR3. Deletions cut 2 bases from V and 5 bases from J, with 12 bases between. Germline CDR1 MDHEN, CDR2 SYDVKM. The whole variable domain, filled in from reference TRBV28 and TRBJ1-1, reads DVKVTQSSRYLVKRTGEKVFLECVQDMDHENMFWYRQDPGLGLRLIYFSYDVKMKEKGDIPEGYSVSREKKERFSLILESASTNQTSMYLCASSLMGALTEAFFGQGTRLTVV.

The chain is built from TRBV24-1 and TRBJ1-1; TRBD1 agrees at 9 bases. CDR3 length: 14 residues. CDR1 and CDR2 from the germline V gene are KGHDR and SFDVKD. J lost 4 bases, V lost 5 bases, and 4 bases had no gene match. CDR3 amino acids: CATSAGTGSTEAFF. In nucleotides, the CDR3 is TGTGCCACCAGTGCTGGGACAGGGTCCACTGAAGCTTTCTTT.

The CDR3 spells CASSHNPGGNNEQFF. The CDR3 nucleotides are TGTGCCAGCAGCCACAATCCCGGGGGAAACAATGAGCAGTTCTTC. The chain joins TRBV11-1 to TRBJ2-1; tentatively, D is TRBD2 (6 bases). Germline lookup yields CDR1 SGHAT and CDR2 FQDESV (reference sequence). V lost 5 bases to trimming and J lost 5 bases, with 16 bases between them. The CDR3 is made up of 15 amino acids.

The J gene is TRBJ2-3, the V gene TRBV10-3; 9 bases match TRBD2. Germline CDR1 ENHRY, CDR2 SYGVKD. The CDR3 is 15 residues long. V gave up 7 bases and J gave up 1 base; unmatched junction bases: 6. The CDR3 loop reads CAITAASGGTDTQYF. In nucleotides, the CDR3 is TGTGCCATCACAGCGGCTAGCGGGGGCACAGATACGCAGTATTTT.